This TCR beta chain comes out of a study of monozygotic twins with inflammatory bowel disease (dated by TCRdb to between 2017 and 2020). For context, the study as a whole: The full study comprised around 30 monozygotic twin pairs: nine German pairs (four IBD-concordant, five IBD-discordant) and 19 IBD-discordant Danish pairs. Within discordant pairs, disease-associated traits were sought mainly by comparing IBD patients with their genetically identical healthy co-twins. Each individual had, on average, about 151 000 unique TCRalpha sequences and 181 000 unique TCRbeta sequences available for analysis. The paper as a whole reports these results and caveats: TCRbeta repertoire diversity, by inverse Simpson index, was decreased in IBD patients compared with their healthy co-twins. Concordant and discordant twins showed no difference in repertoire similarity, possibly because of limited statistical power. IBD patients shared fewer clonotypes with other individuals than healthy twins did, most markedly in patients showing signs of disease activity. The results gave no support for a single strong signal or clonotype linked to IBD. Because patients received different immunosuppressive treatments, the repertoires may have picked up extra background noise and variability between individuals. The analysis was unable to tell different T cell subtypes apart.

Libraries were made using 5' RACE. Preparation of each TCR library used roughly 3.5 ug of total RNA. For each sample, cDNA synthesis was carried out in eight separate reactions using SMARTScribe reverse transcriptase. During cDNA synthesis, template switching introduced unique molecular identifiers that contained a 6-nucleotide sample barcode. Two nested PCRs of about 15 and 9 cycles amplified the TCRalpha and TCRbeta cDNA, and bead purification followed each PCR. Before amplification, cDNA was treated with uracil DNA-glycosylase and purified using the QIAquick PCR purification kit. In the second PCR, Illumina TruSeq-compatible adapters and sample-specific barcodes were added. TapeStation and Qubit were used to check library quality and concentration, and 4 to 6 ng of each library went into the pool. Pooled libraries were sequenced on an Illumina HiSeq2500 single-index Rapid Run with 2 x 100 bp reads and custom sequencing primers. In the authors' own workflow: MiGEC version 1.2.6 was used for UMI-based consensus assembly to correct PCR and sequencing errors. MiXCR version 2.1.1 was used for V(D)J alignment, clonotype assembly and CDR3 extraction. Normalisation of gene usage, clonotype sharing and MAIT/NKT TCR abundance was achieved by analysing the top 1000, 10 000 and 20 000 clonotypes per sample. Diversity was computed as the inverse Simpson index with the vegan R package after downsampling to 27 000 UMIs. Paired Mann-Whitney U tests were applied to discordant twin pairs, and Benjamini-Hochberg correction was used for multiple testing. With the reads reprocessed by TCRdb, a single entry stands for each CDR3 protein sequence and no DNA is reported. TCRdb, rather than the study authors, made the V and J calls. This sample's clone table shows approximately 330,000 distinct CDR3 sequences. Clones ranked in the top ten supply 2% to 2.5% of the sample.

From each donor, an approximately 2.3 ml peripheral blood sample was collected into PAXgene tubes and kept at -80 degrees C. Total RNA was isolated from whole blood with the PAXgene blood miRNA kit on an automated QIAcube, without T cell sorting. Peripheral blood from monozygotic twin pairs, either concordant or discordant for inflammatory bowel disease, underwent deep TCRalpha and TCRbeta repertoire profiling that used unique molecular barcoding. Smoking habits were recorded for all twin pairs, and each individual was classified as a current, former or never smoker. For this clonotype: Its antigen is unknown.

Measured from the cysteine to the phenylalanine, the CDR3 is 14 residues long. No DNA sequence was recorded. The germline V gene yields MGHRA for CDR1 and YSYEKL for CDR2. The V gene is TRBV4-1 and the J gene is TRBJ2-5. The receptor comes from a human donor with ulcerative colitis or Crohn's disease, or a healthy co-twin of an affected twin (not recorded which). Material: blood. The CDR3 in this case is CASSQGGYQETQYF.